Shown below are 21 T cell receptor beta chains from a single sample sequenced in a study of T cells in localized non-small cell lung cancer. Some clones are missing from TCRdb's copy, which holds only in-frame ones; the method was immunoSEQ multiplex PCR. This sample has some 82,000 clones; roughly 80% occur once, and the top ten carry approximately 21%. The sequencing here drew on PBMCs, taken before any cancer treatment. The source of these receptors is a man between 40 and 70 years old with stage II squamous cell lung carcinoma.

The chain recombines TRBV4-3 with TRBJ1-1; TRBD1 aligns across 7 bases. Trimming at V came to 1 base and at J to 9 bases, leaving 23 bases not matched to a gene. Looked up from germline, CDR1 is LGHNA and CDR2 is YSLEER. The CDR3 runs to 19 residues. The CDR3 loop reads CASSQGTGPIPSGLAKAFF. DNA for the CDR3: TGCGCCAGCAGCCAAGGGACAGGCCCGATTCCTTCCGGTCTAGCGAAAGCTTTCTTT.

This clone appeared a single time. The rearrangement joins TRBV6-1 to TRBJ1-1, with TRBD1 as a possible D gene (6 bases). V was shortened by 4 bases and J by 1 base, with 10 bases between the two germline ends. The CDR3 runs 14 residues. Germline CDR1 is MNHNS and CDR2 is SASEGT. DNA for the CDR3: TGTGCCAGCAGTGGGGACATCCAGAACACTGAAGCTTTCTTT. Its translation: CASSGDIQNTEAFF.

V and J are TRBV6-8 and TRBJ2-3; D gene uncertain. The V end was cut by 7 bases, the J end by 2 bases, with 13 bases between. CDR1 is MNHGY, CDR2 SAAAGT, per germline. There are 14 residues in the CDR3. The CDR3 region has the DNA TGTGCCAGCACCCACCGGGCCGTCACAGATACGCAGTATTTT. Translated: CASTHRAVTDTQYF.

The genes are TRBV9 and TRBJ2-2; possibly TRBD1 for D (6 bases). CDR1 is SGDLS and CDR2 is YYNGEE in the germline V gene. Trimming shortened V by 3 bases and J by 1 base, and 7 bases separated the two germline ends. This CDR3 contains 14 residues. The CDR3 region has the DNA TGTGCCAGCAGCGCACAGGGGAACACCGGGGAGCTGTTTTTT. Translated, it gives CASSAQGNTGELFF.

This clone was counted a single time. The V gene is TRBV28, the J gene TRBJ1-1; 8 bases agree with TRBD1. The CDR3 has 17 amino acids. With 2 bases clipped from V and 1 base from J, the junction kept 9 bases outside the gene matches. Germline V gene data show CDR1 as MDHEN and CDR2 as SYDVKM. The CDR3 DNA follows: TGTGCCAGCAGTTTAACTCCCCGGACAGGGCAGAACACTGAAGCTTTCTTT. It yields the protein CASSLTPRTGQNTEAFF.

To note about this clone: A much larger clone lies one base from this, so it may be a read error. The chain couples TRBV4-2 to TRBJ2-2; D is undetermined. This CDR3 spans 15 amino acids. Germline CDR1 is LGHNA and CDR2 is YNFKEQ. The CDR3 DNA reads TGTACCAGCAGCCAAGCAACCGGGAACACCGGGGAGCTGTTTTTT. It codes for CTSSQATGNTGELFF.

This sequence joins TRBV4-2 and TRBJ2-1; D uncertain. V lost 4 bases to trimming and J lost 8 bases, with 9 bases between them. The germline CDR1 and CDR2 sequences are LGHNA and YNFKEQ. The CDR3 runs to 12 residues. CDR3 nucleotides: TGTGCCAGCAGCCTGGCGAGCGATGAGCAGTTCTTC. The encoded protein is CASSLASDEQFF.

The chain has TRBV28 and TRBJ1-6, with D unresolved. From germline, CDR1 is MDHEN and CDR2 SYDVKM. The CDR3 consists of 15 residues. Between the trimmed V and J ends, which lost 5 bases and 3 bases, there was a span of 11 bases. The DNA of the CDR3 is TGTGCCAGCAGTCCCCACCGGGACTATAATTCACCCCTCCACTTT. Its translation: CASSPHRDYNSPLHF.

The chain links TRBV5-6 to TRBJ1-1; D remains unclear. The V and J ends lost 4 bases and 5 bases respectively, with 12 bases between them. The germline CDR1 and CDR2 sequences are SGHDT and YYEEEE. The CDR3 loop spans 13 amino acids. CDR3 protein: CASSAGTWTEAFF. The CDR3 bases are TGTGCCAGCAGCGCAGGAACCTGGACTGAAGCTTTCTTT.

This chain connects TRBV18 to TRBJ1-5, with D unclear. The germline CDR1 and CDR2 sequences are KGHSH and LQKENI. The CDR3 is 15 residues long. The V gene lost 6 bases and the J gene lost 8 bases, with 20 bases spanning the gap. The CDR3 nucleotides read TGTGCCAGCTCGCGGGCCCGGATAGGCACTGAGCCCCAGCATTTT. It translates to CASSRARIGTEPQHF.

The gene calls are TRBV19 and TRBJ2-1; a possible D gene is TRBD1 (6 bases). V lost 5 bases to trimming and J lost 0 bases, with 14 bases between them. Per the germline V gene, CDR1 is LNHDA and CDR2 is SQIVND (reference sequence). The CDR3 extends over 16 amino acids. The CDR3 DNA reads TGTGCCAGTAGTCGGGACAAAGGGGGCTCCTACAATGAGCAGTTCTTC. Its translation is CASSRDKGGSYNEQFF.

This chain links TRBV30 with TRBJ1-2; TRBD1 might be the D (6 bases). This CDR3 contains 14 residues. Trimming cost V 5 bases and J 8 bases, with 21 bases left between them. The germline V gene has CDR1 GTSNPN and CDR2 SVGIG (reference sequence). Here the CDR3 reads CAWYTPGAAWGYTF. In nucleotides, the CDR3 is TGTGCCTGGTATACCCCGGGGGCTGCGTGGGGCTACACCTTC.

This sequence joins TRBV15 and TRBJ2-7, with D possibly TRBD1 on 5 matching bases. Trimming took off 0 bases at V and 3 bases at J, with 9 bases between the two ends. Germline loops: CDR1 LNHNV, CDR2 YYDKDF (reference sequence). CDR3 size: 14 residues. CDR3 DNA sequence: TGTGCCACCAGCAGAGACGGACAACGCTACGAGCAGTACTTC. Translation: CATSRDGQRYEQYF.

The chain carries TRBV6-1 and TRBJ2-3, with 10 bases lining up with TRBD2. V lost 7 bases to trimming and J lost 8 bases; unmatched junction nucleotides: 12. Germline V gene data show CDR1 as MNHNS and CDR2 as SASEGT. The CDR3 totals 15 residues. The CDR3 DNA reads as TGTGCCAGCACGAAGACTAGCGGGCCCTCAAGTACGCAGTATTTT. Protein sequence: CASTKTSGPSSTQYF.

This chain uses TRBV28 with TRBJ2-2, with TRBD1 identical over 12 bases. The CDR3 has 14 amino acids. V lost 8 bases, J lost 6 bases, and 4 bases stayed unmatched. Germline V gene lookup returns CDR1 MDHEN and CDR2 SYDVKM. CDR3 sequence: CASWDRGLSGELFF. Written as DNA, the CDR3 is TGTGCCAGCTGGGACAGGGGGCTTTCCGGGGAGCTGTTTTTT. The variable domain in full, with the rest retrieved from reference TRBV28 and TRBJ2-2, is DVKVTQSSRYLVKRTGEKVFLECVQDMDHENMFWYRQDPGLGLRLIYFSYDVKMKEKGDIPEGYSVSREKKERFSLILESASTNQTSMYLCASWDRGLSGELFFGEGSRLTVL.

The table lists this clone with a count of one. The V and J genes are TRBV27 and TRBJ1-1; a weak D match, TRBD1 (5 bases). Germline loops: CDR1 MNHEY, CDR2 SMNVEV (reference sequence). Trimming took off 7 bases at V and 1 base at J, with 10 bases between the two ends. The CDR3 runs 13 residues. CDR3: CASIRQGNTEAFF. In DNA form, the CDR3 reads TGTGCCAGCATCCGCCAGGGGAACACTGAAGCTTTCTTT.

The chain links TRBV10-2 to TRBJ2-3; possible D gene TRBD2, 6 bases. V lost 2 bases and J lost 6, with 12 bases in between. Germline CDR1 WSHSY, CDR2 SAAADI. The CDR3 totals 14 residues. The CDR3 DNA reads TGCGCCAGCAGTGAGGCGGGACTCGACGATACGCAGTATTTT. Its translation is CASSEAGLDDTQYF.

This sequence joins TRBV29-1 and TRBJ2-3, with D possibly matching TRBD1 (6 bases). The CDR3 has 13 amino acids. Trimming took off 8 bases at V and 3 bases at J, with 15 bases between the two ends. Germline V gives CDR1 SQVTM, CDR2 ANQGSEA. The CDR3 reads CSSRDIITDTQYF. CDR3 coding DNA: TGCAGCTCCCGGGACATTATAACAGATACGCAGTATTTT.

The chain is built from TRBV30 and TRBJ1-3; the D gene is possibly TRBD1 (6 bases). Per germline, CDR1 GTSNPN and CDR2 SVGIG (reference sequence). Trimming took off 0 bases at V and 1 base at J, with 13 bases between the two ends. CDR3 length: 16 residues. The CDR3 coding sequence is TGTGCCTGGAGTGTATTTTGGGGGGCATCTGGAAACACCATATATTTT. Translation: CAWSVFWGASGNTIYF.

This chain uses TRBV10-3 with TRBJ1-1; tentatively, D is TRBD1 (6 bases). Germline loops: CDR1 ENHRY, CDR2 SYGVKD. The CDR3 length is 13 residues. The V end was cut by 6 bases, the J end by 0 bases, with 8 bases between. In nucleotides, the CDR3 is TGTGCCATCAGGGACAGTTTGAACACTGAAGCTTTCTTT. Translated, it gives CAIRDSLNTEAFF.

The chain links TRBV6-5 to TRBJ2-5; the D is unclear. This CDR3 is built from 15 residues. V lost 6 bases and J lost 5, with 19 bases in between. Germline V CDR1 and CDR2: MNHEY, SVGAGI. CDR3 region: CASSLRTNSWETQYF. The CDR3 DNA reads TGTGCCAGCAGCCTCCGGACGAACAGCTGGGAGACCCAGTACTTC.